The 4 T cell receptor beta chains below all came from one sample that was sequenced in a study of CD8 T cells in ankylosing spondylitis. TCRdb passed the 5' RACE reads through MiXCR, listing each CDR3 protein once. The sample shows some 200,000 distinct CDR3 sequences, 10% to 15% of them seen only once. What was sequenced was blood, either unsorted or a sorted T cell fraction (not recorded which). The receptors were sampled from a male donor with ankylosing spondylitis or in good health (not recorded which).

This chain joins TRBV4-2 and TRBJ1-1; D remains unclear. Trimming removed 0 bases at V and 6 bases at J, with 5 bases between. Germline V gives CDR1 LGHNA, CDR2 YNFKEQ. The CDR3 spans 12 residues. The DNA of the CDR3 is TGTGCCAGCAGCCAAGATCGGGCTGAAGCTTTCTTT. Translating it yields CASSQDRAEAFF.

There are many counts of this clonotype. The chain couples TRBV6-5 to TRBJ1-1; TRBD1 agrees at 7 bases. This CDR3 is built from 13 residues. The ends lost 2 bases at V and 7 bases at J; junction bases unmatched: 4. Germline assignment: CDR1 MNHEY and CDR2 SVGAGI. CDR3 in amino acids: CASSYVAGGEAFF. Here the CDR3 DNA reads TGTGCCAGCAGTTACGTGGCAGGGGGTGAAGCTTTCTTT.

This clonotype was observed a few times. The V gene is TRBV30, the J gene TRBJ1-1; D is unresolved. V shed 2 bases and J shed 5 bases, with 12 bases lying between them. Per germline, CDR1 GTSNPN and CDR2 SVGIG (reference sequence). The CDR3 has 13 amino acids. The CDR3 loop reads CAWSTGADTEAFF. CDR3 DNA: TGTGCCTGGAGTACCGGAGCCGATACTGAAGCTTTCTTT.

Only a few counts were recorded for this clonotype. V and J are TRBV5-6 and TRBJ1-1, with D unclear. Trimming left V 4 bases short and J 3 bases short, with 22 bases between. The length of the CDR3 is 17 residues. The V gene's germline CDR1 is SGHDT and CDR2 YYEEEE. As DNA, the CDR3 is TGTGCCAGCAGCCCGCAGCCGGGCCCCTTGCTGGACACTGAAGCTTTCTTT. This gives the protein CASSPQPGPLLDTEAFF.